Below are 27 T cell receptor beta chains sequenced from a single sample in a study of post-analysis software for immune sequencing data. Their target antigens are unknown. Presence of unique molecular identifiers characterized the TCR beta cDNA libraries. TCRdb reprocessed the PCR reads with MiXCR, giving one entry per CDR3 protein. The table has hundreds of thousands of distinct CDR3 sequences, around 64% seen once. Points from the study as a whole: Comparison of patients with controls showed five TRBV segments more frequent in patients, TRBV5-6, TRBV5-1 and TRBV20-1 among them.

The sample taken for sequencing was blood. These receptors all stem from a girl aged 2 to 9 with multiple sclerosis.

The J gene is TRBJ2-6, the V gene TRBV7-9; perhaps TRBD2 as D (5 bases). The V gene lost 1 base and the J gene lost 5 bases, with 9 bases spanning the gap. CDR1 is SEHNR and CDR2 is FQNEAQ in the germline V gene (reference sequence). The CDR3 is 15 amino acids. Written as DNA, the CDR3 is TGTGCCAGCAGCTTAGAAGGGAGTAGGGCCAACGTCCTGACTTTC. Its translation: CASSLEGSRANVLTF.

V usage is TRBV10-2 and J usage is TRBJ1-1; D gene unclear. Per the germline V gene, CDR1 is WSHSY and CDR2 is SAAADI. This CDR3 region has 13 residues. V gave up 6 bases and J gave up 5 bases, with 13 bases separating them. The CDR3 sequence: CASSGASRTEAFF. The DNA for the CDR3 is TGCGCCAGCAGCGGCGCGTCTAGGACTGAAGCTTTCTTT.

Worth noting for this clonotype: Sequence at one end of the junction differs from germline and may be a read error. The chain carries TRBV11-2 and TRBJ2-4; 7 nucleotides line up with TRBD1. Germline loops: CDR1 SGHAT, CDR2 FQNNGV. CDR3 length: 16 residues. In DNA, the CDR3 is TGTGCCAGCAGCTTAGAGCCGACAGGGATGGGAGAGACCCAGTACTTT. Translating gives CASSLEPTGMGETQYF.

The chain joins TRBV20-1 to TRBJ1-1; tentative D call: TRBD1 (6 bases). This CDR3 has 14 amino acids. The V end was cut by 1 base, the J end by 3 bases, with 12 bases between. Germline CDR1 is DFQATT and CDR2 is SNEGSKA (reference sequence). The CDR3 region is CSARGAQGHTEAFF. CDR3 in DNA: TGCAGTGCTAGAGGAGCACAGGGCCACACTGAAGCTTTCTTT.

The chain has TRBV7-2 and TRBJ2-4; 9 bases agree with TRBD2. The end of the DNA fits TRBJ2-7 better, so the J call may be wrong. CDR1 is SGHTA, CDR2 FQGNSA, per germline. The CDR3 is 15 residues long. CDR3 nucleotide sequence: TGTGCCAGCAGCTTAGACGGCGGGAGGGCGGACGAGCAGTACTTC. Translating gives CASSLDGGRADEQYF.

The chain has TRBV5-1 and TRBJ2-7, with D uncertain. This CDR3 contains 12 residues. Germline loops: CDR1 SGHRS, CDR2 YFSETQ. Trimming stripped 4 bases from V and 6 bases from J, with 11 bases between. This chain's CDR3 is CASSLGYSEQYF. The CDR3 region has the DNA TGCGCCAGCAGCCTAGGGTACTCCGAGCAGTACTTC.

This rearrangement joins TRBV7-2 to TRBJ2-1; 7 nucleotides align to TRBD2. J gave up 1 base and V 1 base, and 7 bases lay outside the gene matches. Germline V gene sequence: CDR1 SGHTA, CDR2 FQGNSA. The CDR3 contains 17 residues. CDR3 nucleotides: TGTGCCAGCAGCTTAGTTGTTAGGCGGGGGTCCTACAATGAGCAGTTCTTC. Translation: CASSLVVRRGSYNEQFF.

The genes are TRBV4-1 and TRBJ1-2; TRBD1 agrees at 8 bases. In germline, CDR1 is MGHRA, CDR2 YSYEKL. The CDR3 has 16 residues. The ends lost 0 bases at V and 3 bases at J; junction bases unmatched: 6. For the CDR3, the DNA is TGCGCCAGCAGCCAAGAAATAACAGGGGGGGACTATGGCTACACCTTC. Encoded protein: CASSQEITGGDYGYTF.

DNA for the CDR3: TGTGCCAGCAGCTTAATGGAAGGGGGAGCCCCGGAGACCCAGTACTTC. This sequence encodes CASSLMEGGAPETQYF. The chain joins TRBV11-2 to TRBJ2-5; D may be TRBD1 (6 bases). Germline CDR1 SGHAT, CDR2 FQNNGV. This CDR3 is built from 16 residues. V lost 2 bases and J 5 bases, leaving 18 bases between the germline ends.

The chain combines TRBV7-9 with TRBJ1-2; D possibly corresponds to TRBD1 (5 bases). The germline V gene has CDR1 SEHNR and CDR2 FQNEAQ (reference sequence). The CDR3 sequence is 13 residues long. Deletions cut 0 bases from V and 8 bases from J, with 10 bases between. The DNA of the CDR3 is TGTGCCAGCAGCTTAGCGGGGCCACCCGGCTACACCTTC. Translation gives CASSLAGPPGYTF.

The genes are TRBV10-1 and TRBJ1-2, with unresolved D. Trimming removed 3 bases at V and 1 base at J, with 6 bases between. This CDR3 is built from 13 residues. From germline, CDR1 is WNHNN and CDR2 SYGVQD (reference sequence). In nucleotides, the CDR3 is TGCGCCAGCAGTGACACCCGTAACTATGGCTACACCTTC. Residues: CASSDTRNYGYTF.

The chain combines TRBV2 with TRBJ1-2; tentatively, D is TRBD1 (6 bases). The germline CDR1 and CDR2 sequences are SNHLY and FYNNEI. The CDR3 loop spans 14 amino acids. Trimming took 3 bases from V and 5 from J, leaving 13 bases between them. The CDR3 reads CASSEIRGLYGYTF. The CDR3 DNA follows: TGTGCCAGCAGTGAGATTCGGGGGCTATATGGCTACACCTTC.

CDR3 residues: CASSYTPQGTEQFF. DNA of the CDR3: TGTGCCAGCAGTTATACTCCACAGGGGACTGAGCAGTTCTTC. This chain joins TRBV6-5 and TRBJ2-1, with 7 bases fitting TRBD1. The germline CDR1 and CDR2 sequences are MNHEY and SVGAGI. J was trimmed by 9 bases and V by 3 bases; bases with no gene match: 8. This CDR3 is 14 amino acids long.

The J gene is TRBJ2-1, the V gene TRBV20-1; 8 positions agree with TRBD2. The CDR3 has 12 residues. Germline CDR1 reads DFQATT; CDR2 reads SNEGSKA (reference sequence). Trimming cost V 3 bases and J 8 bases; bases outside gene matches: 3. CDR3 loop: CSASIAGYEQFF. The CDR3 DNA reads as TGCAGTGCTAGTATAGCGGGGTATGAGCAGTTCTTC.

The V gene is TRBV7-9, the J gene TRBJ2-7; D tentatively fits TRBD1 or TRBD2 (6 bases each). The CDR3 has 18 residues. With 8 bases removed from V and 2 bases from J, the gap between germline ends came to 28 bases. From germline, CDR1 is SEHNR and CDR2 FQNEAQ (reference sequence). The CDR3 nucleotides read TGTGCCAGCCAACAAGTCCTAGGGCGGGACACGGAGACCTACGAGCAGTACTTC. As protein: CASQQVLGRDTETYEQYF.

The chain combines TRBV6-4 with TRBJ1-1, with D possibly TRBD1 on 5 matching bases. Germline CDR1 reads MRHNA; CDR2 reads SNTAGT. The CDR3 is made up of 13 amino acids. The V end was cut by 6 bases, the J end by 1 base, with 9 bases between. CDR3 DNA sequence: TGTGCCAGCAGACAGGATAGGAACACTGAAGCTTTCTTT. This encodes CASRQDRNTEAFF.

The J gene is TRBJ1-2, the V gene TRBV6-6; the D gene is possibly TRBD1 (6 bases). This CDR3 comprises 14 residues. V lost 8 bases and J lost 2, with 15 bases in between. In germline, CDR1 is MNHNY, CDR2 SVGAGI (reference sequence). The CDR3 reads CASRRQGQNYGYTF. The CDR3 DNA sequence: TGTGCCAGCCGTCGGCAGGGGCAGAACTATGGCTACACCTTC.

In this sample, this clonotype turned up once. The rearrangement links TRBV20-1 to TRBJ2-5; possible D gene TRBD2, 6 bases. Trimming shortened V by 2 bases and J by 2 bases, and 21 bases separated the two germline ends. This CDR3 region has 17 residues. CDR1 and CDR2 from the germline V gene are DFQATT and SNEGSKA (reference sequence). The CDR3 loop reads CSARSPPRWTKQETQYF. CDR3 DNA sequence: TGCAGTGCTAGATCCCCTCCCCGGTGGACTAAACAAGAGACCCAGTACTTC.

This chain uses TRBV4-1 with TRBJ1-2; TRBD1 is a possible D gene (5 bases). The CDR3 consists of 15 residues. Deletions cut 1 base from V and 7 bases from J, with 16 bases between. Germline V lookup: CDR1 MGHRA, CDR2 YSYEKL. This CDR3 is CASSQGRGDRAGYTF. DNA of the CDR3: TGCGCCAGCAGCCAAGGAAGGGGCGACCGGGCTGGCTACACCTTC.

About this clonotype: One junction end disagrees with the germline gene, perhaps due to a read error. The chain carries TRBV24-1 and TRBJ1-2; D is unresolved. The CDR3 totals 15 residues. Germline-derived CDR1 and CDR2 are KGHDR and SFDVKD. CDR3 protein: CATSGAGRTNYGYTF. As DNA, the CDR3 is TGTGCCACCAGTGGGGCGGGCAGGACTAACTATGGCTATACCTTC.

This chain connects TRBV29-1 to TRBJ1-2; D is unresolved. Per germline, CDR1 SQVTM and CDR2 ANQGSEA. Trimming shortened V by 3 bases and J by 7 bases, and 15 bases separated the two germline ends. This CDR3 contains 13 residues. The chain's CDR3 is CSVENVVGFGYTF. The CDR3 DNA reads TGCAGCGTTGAGAATGTGGTGGGTTTTGGCTACACCTTC.

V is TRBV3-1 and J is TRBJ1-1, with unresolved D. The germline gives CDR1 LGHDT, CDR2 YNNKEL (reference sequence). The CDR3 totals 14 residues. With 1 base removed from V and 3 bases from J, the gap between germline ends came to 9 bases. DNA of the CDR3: TGTGCCAGCAGCCAAGGGCTCACAGACACTGAAGCTTTCTTT. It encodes CASSQGLTDTEAFF. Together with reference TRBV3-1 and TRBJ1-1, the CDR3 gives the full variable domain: DTAVSQTPKYLVTQMGNDKSIKCEQNLGHDTMYWYKQDSKKFLKIMFSYNNKELIINETVPNRFSPKSPDKAHLNLHINSLELGDSAVYFCASSQGLTDTEAFFGQGTRLTVV.

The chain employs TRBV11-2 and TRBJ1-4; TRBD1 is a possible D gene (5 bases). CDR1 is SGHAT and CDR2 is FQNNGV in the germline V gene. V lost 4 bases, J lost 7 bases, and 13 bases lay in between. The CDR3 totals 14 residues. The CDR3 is CASSSGLLSEKLFF. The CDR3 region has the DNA TGTGCCAGCAGCTCGGGACTTTTAAGTGAAAAACTGTTTTTT.

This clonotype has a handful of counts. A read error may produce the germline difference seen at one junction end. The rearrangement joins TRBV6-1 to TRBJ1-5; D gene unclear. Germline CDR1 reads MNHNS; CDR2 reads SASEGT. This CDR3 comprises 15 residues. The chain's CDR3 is CASSEGSPSSQPQHF. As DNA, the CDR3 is TGTGCCAGTAGTGAGGGCAGCCCCAGCAGTCAGCCCCAGCATTTT.

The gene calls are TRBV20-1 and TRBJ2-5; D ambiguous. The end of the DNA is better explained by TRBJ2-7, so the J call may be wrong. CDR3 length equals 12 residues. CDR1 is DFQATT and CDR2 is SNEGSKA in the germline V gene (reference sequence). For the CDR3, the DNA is TGCAGTGCTTACGGCTTATCCTACGAGCAGTACTTC. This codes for CSAYGLSYEQYF.

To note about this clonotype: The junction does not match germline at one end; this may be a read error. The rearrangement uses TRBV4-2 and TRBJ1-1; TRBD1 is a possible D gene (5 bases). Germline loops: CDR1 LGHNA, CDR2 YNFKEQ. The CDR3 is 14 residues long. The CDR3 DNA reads TGTGCCAGCGGCCAGCGTACAGGGAACACTGAAGCTTTCTTT. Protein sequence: CASGQRTGNTEAFF.

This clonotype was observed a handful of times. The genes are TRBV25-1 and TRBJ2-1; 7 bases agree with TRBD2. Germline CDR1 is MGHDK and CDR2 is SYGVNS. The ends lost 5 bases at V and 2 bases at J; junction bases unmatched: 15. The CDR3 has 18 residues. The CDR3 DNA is TGTGCCAGCAGTTCTGACCCCTCGGGAGGAAATACCTACAATGAGCAGTTCTTC. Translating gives CASSSDPSGGNTYNEQFF.